These T cell receptor beta chains were read from a single sample in a study of blood T cell repertoires in COVID-19. Method: immunoSEQ multiplex PCR; TCRdb's copy keeps in-frame clones and lacks some. Of under 130,000 clones listed, around 89% are singletons. Material for sequencing was peripheral blood. The source is a woman of 80 years or more with acute or convalescent COVID-19. The CDR3 runs from the conserved cysteine through the conserved F or W. D genes are given only for firm matches. Some rows mark clone size as missing; the rest say once, few, many or name a class of expanded clone.

>TRBV19|TRBD1|TRBJ1-6|15|.
CASSSTRTGDSPLHF
TGTGCCAGTAGCAGCACCCGGACAGGGGATTCACCCCTCCACTTT
>TRBV10-2|TRBD1|TRBJ1-2|13|.
CASSVDRGFGYTF
TGCGCCAGCAGTGTGGACAGGGGTTTCGGCTACACCTTC
>TRBV6-2/TRBV6-3|TRBD1|TRBJ1-5|13|.
CASSKAGGQPQHF
TGTGCCAGCAGTAAGGCAGGGGGTCAGCCCCAGCATTTT
>TRBV20-1|.|TRBJ1-5|14|.
CSASDPVSNQPQHF
TGCAGTGCAAGTGACCCAGTTTCAAATCAGCCCCAGCATTTT
>TRBV7-6|.|TRBJ1-3|15|.
CASSSGVGSGNTIYF
TGTGCCAGCAGCTCGGGGGTGGGTTCTGGAAACACCATATATTTT
>TRBV19|.|TRBJ2-2|15|few
CASKEGGGYTGELFF
TGTGCCAGTAAAGAGGGAGGAGGGTACACCGGGGAGCTGTTTTTT
>TRBV24-1|TRBD1|TRBJ2-3|17|.
CATSDSGTGMSTDTQYF
TGTGCCACCAGTGATTCCGGGACAGGGATGAGCACAGATACGCAGTATTTT
>TRBV3-1/TRBV3-2|TRBD2|TRBJ2-3|19|.
CASSQAGGLAGTSTDTQYF
TGTGCCAGCAGCCAAGCGGGTGGACTAGCGGGTACTAGCACAGATACGCAGTATTTT
>TRBV28|TRBD1|TRBJ1-5|19|.
CASSFFWTGKSYSNQPQHF
TGTGCCAGCAGTTTTTTTTGGACAGGGAAATCATATAGCAATCAGCCCCAGCATTTT
>TRBV20-1|TRBD2|TRBJ2-7|16|.
CSASRIGTSGTYEQYF
TGCAGTGCTAGTCGCATCGGGACTAGCGGGACCTACGAGCAGTACTTC